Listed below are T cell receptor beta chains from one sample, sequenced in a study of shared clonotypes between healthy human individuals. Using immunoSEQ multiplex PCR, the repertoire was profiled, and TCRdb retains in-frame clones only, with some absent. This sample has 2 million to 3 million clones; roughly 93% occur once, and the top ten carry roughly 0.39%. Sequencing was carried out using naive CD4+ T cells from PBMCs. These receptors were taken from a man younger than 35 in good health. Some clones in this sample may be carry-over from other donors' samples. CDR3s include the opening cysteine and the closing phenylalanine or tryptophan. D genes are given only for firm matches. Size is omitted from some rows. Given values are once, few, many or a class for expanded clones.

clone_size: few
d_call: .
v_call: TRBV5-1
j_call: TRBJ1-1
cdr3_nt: TGCGCCAGCAGCATGGGGAACACTGAAGCTTTCTTT
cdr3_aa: CASSMGNTEAFF

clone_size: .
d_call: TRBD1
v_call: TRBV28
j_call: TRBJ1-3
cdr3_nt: TGTGCCAGCAGTTTGGCAGGGGGGACTGGAAACACCATATATTTT
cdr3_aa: CASSLAGGTGNTIYF

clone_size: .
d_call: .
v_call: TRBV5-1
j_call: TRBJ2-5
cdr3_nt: TGCGCCAGCAGCTCAACACCGGGTCACCAAGAGACCCAGTACTTC
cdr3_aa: CASSSTPGHQETQYF

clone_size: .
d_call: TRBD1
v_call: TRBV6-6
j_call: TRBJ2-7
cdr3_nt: TGTGCCAGCAGTGACGCAGGGGGCATGTACGAGCAGTACTTC
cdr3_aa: CASSDAGGMYEQYF

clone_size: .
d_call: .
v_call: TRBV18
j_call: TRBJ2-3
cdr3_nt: TGTGCCAGCTCACCAAGACAGGAAAGCACAGATACGCAGTATTTT
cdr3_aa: CASSPRQESTDTQYF

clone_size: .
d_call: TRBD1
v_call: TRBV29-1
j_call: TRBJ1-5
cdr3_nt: TGCAGCGCCTCGGGACAGGACGGCAATCAGCCCCAGCATTTT
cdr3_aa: CSASGQDGNQPQHF

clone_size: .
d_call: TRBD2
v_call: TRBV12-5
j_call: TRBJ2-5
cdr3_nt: TGTGCTAGTGGTTTGACGTTGGCCGGGACTACTCAAGAGACCCAGTACTTC
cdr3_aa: CASGLTLAGTTQETQYF

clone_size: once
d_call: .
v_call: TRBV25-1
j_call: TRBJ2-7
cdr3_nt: TGTGCCAGCAGAGGGGGAACCTACGAGCAGTACTTC
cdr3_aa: CASRGGTYEQYF

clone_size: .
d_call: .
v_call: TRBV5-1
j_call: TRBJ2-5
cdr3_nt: TGCGCCAGCAGCCTTCCAGTAGGGGACCAAGAGACCCAGTACTTC
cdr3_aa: CASSLPVGDQETQYF

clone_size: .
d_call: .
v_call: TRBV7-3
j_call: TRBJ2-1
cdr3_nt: TGTGCCAGCAGTACTAGCCCCTCCTACAATGAGCAGTTCTTC
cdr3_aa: CASSTSPSYNEQFF

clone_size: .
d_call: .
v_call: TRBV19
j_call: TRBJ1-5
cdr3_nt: TGTGCCAGTAGTAACCACCACAAGGATCAGCCCCAGCATTTT
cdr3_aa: CASSNHHKDQPQHF

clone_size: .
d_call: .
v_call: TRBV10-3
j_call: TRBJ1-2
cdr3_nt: TGTGCCATCACTCCCGAGCCAAACTATGGCTACACCTTC
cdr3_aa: CAITPEPNYGYTF

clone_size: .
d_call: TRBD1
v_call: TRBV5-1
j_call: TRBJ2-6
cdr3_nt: TGCGCCAGCAGCGAGGGGACAGGGGGCGGTGGGGCCAACGTCCTGACTTTC
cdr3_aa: CASSEGTGGGGANVLTF